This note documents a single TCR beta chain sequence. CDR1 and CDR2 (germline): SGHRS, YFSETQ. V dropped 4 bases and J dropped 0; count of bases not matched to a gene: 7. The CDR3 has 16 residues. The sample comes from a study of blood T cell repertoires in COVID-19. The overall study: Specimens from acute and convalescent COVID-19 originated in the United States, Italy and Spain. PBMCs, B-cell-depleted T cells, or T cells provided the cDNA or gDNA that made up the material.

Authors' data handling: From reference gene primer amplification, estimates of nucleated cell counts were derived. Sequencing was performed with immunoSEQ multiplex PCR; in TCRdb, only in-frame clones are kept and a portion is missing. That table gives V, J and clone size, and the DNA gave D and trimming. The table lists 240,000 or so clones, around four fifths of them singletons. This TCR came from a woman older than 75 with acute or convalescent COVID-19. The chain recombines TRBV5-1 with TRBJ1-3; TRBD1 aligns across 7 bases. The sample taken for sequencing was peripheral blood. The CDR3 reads CASSEGGQNSGNTIYF. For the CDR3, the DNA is TGCGCCAGCAGCGAGGGGGGACAGAACTCTGGAAACACCATATATTTT.